This T cell receptor beta chain was profiled in a study of glioma-infiltrating T cells after dendritic cell vaccination. Study conclusions and caveats: Few patients contributed both blood and tumor specimens.

Clones were read by immunoSEQ multiplex PCR, and TCRdb kept only the in-frame ones, dropping some. The data contain approximately 50,000 clones, over 75% of them singletons. Note on this clone: As yet, its antigen is unknown.

This sample's time point: after dendritic cell vaccination, including at tumor progression/relapse. Germline V gene sequence: CDR1 MNHEY, CDR2 SVGAGI. The CDR3 is 13 amino acids. The trim removed 6 bases at V and 4 bases at J, leaving 6 bases unmatched. V usage is TRBV6-5 and J usage is TRBJ2-7; 7 bases line up with TRBD1. The source is a human donor with glioblastoma. Here the sequenced sample was blood, taken after dendritic cell vaccination. This CDR3 is CASRTGARYEQYF. The CDR3 bases are TGTGCCAGCAGAACAGGGGCACGGTACGAGCAGTACTTC.